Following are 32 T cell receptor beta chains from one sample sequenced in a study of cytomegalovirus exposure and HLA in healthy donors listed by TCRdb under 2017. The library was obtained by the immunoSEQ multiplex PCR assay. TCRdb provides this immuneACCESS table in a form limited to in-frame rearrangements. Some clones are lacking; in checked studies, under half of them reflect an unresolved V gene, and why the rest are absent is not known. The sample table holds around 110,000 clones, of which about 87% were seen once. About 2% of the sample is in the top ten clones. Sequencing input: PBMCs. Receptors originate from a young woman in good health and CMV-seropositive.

The CDR3 region is CASSLAGSNTDTQYF. For the CDR3, the DNA is TGTGCCAGCAGCTTAGCGGGCTCCAACACAGATACGCAGTATTTT. The chain employs TRBV7-6 and TRBJ2-3; the D is unclear. The CDR3 loop spans 15 amino acids. The germline V gene encodes CDR1 SGHVS and CDR2 FNYEAQ. With 0 bases removed from V and 2 bases from J, the gap between germline ends came to 9 bases. Supplemented by reference TRBV7-6 and TRBJ2-3, the full variable domain reads GAGVSQSPRYKVTKRGQDVALRCDPISGHVSLYWYRQALGQGPEFLTYFNYEAQQDKSGLPNDRFSAERPEGSISTLTIQRTEQRDSAMYRCASSLAGSNTDTQYFGPGTRLTVL.

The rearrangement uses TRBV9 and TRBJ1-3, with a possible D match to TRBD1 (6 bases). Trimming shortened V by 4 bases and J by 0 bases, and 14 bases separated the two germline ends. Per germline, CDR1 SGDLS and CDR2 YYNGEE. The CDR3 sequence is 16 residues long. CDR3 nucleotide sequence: TGTGCCAGCAGCACCAGGGACACCAACTCTGGAAACACCATATATTTT. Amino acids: CASSTRDTNSGNTIYF.

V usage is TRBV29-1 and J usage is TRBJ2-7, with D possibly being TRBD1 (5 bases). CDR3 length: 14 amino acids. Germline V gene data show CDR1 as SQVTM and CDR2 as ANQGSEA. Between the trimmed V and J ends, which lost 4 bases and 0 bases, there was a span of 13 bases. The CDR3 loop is CSVGPQGYSYEQYF. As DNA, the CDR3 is TGCAGCGTTGGTCCCCAGGGATACTCCTACGAGCAGTACTTC.

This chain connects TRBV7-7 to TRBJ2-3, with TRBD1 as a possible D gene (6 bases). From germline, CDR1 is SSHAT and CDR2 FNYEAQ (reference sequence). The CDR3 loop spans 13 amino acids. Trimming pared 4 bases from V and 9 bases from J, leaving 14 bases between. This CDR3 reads CASSSQTGQTQYF. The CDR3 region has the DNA TGTGCCAGCAGCTCCCAAACAGGACAGACGCAGTATTTT. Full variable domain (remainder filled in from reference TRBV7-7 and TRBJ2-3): GAGVSQSPRYKVTKRGQDVTLRCDPISSHATLYWYQQALGQGPEFLTYFNYEAQPDKSGLPSDRFSAERPEGSISTLTIQRTEQRDSAMYRCASSSQTGQTQYFGPGTRLTVL.

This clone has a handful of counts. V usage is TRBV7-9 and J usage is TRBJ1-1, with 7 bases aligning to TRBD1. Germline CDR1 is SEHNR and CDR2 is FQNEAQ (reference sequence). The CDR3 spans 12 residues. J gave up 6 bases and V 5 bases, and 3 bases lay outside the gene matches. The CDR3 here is CASSNDRAEAFF. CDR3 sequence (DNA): TGTGCCAGCAGCAATGACAGGGCTGAAGCTTTCTTT.

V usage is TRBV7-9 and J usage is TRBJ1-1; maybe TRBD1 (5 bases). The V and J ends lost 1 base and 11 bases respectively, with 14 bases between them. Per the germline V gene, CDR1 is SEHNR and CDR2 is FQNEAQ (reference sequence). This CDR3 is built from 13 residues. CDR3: CASSLEGAGLAFF. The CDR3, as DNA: TGTGCCAGCAGCTTAGAAGGGGCCGGGCTCGCTTTCTTT.

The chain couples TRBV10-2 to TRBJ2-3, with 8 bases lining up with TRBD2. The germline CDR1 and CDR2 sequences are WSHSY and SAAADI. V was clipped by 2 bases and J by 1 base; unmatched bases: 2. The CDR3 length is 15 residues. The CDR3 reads CASSEVAGRTDTQYF. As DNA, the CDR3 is TGCGCCAGCAGTGAGGTAGCGGGGCGCACAGATACGCAGTATTTT.

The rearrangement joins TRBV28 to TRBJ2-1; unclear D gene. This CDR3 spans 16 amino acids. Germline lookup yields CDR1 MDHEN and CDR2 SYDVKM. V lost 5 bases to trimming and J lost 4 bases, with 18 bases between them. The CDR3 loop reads CASSPPNYDGYNEQFF. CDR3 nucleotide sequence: TGTGCCAGCAGTCCCCCCAACTACGACGGATACAATGAGCAGTTCTTC. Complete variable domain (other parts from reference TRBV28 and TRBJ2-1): DVKVTQSSRYLVKRTGEKVFLECVQDMDHENMFWYRQDPGLGLRLIYFSYDVKMKEKGDIPEGYSVSREKKERFSLILESASTNQTSMYLCASSPPNYDGYNEQFFGPGTRLTVL.

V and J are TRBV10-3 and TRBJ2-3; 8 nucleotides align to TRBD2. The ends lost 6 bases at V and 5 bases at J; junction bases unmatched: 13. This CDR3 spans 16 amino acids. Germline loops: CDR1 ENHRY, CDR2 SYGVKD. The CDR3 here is CAISDLGGGYIDTQYF. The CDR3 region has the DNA TGTGCCATCAGCGACCTTGGCGGGGGGTATATAGATACGCAGTATTTT.

CDR3 loop: CASSGRGGNTEAFF. The CDR3 region has the DNA TGTGCCAGCAGTGGACGAGGGGGGAACACTGAAGCTTTCTTT. The chain uses TRBV25-1 and TRBJ1-1, with D possibly TRBD1 on 6 matching bases. The ends were cut back, 4 bases at V and 1 base at J, with 10 bases in the middle. This CDR3 is built from 14 residues. Germline CDR1 MGHDK, CDR2 SYGVNS.

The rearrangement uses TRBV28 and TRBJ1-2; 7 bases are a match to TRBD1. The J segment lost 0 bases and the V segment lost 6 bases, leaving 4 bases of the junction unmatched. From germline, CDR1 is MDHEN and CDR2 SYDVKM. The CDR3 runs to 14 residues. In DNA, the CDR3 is TGTGCCAGCAGCGAGCAGGGGGCTAACTATGGCTACACCTTC. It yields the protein CASSEQGANYGYTF.

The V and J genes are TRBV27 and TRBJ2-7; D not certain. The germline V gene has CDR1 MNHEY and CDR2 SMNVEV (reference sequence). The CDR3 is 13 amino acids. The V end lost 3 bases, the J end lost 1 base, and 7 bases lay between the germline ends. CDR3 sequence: CASSFGGSYEQYF. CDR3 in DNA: TGTGCCAGCAGTTTCGGCGGATCCTACGAGCAGTACTTC.

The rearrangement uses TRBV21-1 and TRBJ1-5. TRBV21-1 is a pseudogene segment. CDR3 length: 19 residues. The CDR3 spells CASSKNPSGVTYSNQPQHF. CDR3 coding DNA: TGTGCCAGCAGCAAAAATCCCTCCGGGGTTACTTATAGCAATCAGCCCCAGCATTTT.

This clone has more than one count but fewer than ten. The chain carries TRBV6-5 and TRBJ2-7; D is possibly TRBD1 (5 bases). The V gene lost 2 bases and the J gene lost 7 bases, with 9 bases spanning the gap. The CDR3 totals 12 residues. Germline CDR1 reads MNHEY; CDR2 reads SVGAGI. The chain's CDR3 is CASSYQGGEQYF. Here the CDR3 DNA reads TGTGCCAGCAGTTACCAGGGTGGGGAGCAGTACTTC.

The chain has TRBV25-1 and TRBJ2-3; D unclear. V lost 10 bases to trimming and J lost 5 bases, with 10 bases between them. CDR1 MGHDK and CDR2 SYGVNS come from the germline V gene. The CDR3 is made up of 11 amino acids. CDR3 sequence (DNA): TGTGCCACCAGGTTAGAAGATACGCAGTATTTT. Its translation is CATRLEDTQYF. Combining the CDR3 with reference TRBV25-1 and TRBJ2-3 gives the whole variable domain EADIYQTPRYLVIGTGKKITLECSQTMGHDKMYWYQQDPGMELHLIHYSYGVNSTEKGDLSSESTVSRIRTEHFPLTLESARPSHTSQYLCATRLEDTQYFGPGTRLTVL.

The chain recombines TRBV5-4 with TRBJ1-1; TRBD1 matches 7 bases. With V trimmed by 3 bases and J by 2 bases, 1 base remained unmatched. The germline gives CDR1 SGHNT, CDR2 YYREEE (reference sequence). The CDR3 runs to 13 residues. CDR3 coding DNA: TGTGCCAGCAGCTGGGACAGAAACACTGAAGCTTTCTTT. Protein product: CASSWDRNTEAFF.

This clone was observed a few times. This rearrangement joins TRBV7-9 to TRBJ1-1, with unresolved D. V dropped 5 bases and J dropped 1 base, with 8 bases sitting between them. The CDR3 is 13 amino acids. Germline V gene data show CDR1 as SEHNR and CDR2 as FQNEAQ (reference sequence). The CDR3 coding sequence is TGTGCCAGCAGCCCAACGCGGAACACTGAAGCTTTCTTT. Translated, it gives CASSPTRNTEAFF.

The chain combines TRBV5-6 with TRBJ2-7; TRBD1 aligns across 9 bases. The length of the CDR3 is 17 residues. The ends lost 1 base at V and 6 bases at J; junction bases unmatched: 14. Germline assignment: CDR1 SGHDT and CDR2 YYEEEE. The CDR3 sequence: CASSLSRGQGFAREQYV. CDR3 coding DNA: TGTGCCAGCAGCTTGAGTAGGGGACAGGGATTCGCTCGCGAGCAGTACGTC.

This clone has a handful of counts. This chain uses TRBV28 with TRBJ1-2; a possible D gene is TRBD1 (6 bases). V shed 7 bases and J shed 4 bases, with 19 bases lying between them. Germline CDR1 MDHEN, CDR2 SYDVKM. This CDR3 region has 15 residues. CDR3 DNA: TGTGCCAGCACCACTCCGGACAGATGGAGCTATGGCTACACCTTC. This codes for CASTTPDRWSYGYTF.

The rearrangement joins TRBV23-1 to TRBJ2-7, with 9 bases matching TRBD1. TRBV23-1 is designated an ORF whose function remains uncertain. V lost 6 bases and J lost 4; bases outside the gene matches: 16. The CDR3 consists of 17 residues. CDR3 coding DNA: TGCGCCAGCAGACTCCCACAGGGGCGGGACAGGGCGTACGAGCAGTACGTC. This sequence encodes CASRLPQGRDRAYEQYV.

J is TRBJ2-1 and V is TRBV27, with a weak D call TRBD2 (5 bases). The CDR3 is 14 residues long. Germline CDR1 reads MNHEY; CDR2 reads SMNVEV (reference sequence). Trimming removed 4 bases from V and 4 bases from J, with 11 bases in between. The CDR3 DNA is TGTGCCAGCAGTTCTGAGCGGAGTTACAATGAGCAGTTCTTC. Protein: CASSSERSYNEQFF.

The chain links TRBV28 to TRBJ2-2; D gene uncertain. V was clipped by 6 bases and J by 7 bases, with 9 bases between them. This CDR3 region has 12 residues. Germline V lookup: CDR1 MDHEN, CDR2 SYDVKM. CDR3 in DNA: TGTGCCAGCAGACCCGCGAGCGGGGAGCTGTTTTTT. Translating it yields CASRPASGELFF.

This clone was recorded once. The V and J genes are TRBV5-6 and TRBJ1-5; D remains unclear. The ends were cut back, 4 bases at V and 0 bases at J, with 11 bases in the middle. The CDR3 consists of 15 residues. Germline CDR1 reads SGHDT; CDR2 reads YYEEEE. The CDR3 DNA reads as TGTGCCAGCAGCCTAACTCCGTATAGCAATCAGCCCCAGCATTTT. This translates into CASSLTPYSNQPQHF.

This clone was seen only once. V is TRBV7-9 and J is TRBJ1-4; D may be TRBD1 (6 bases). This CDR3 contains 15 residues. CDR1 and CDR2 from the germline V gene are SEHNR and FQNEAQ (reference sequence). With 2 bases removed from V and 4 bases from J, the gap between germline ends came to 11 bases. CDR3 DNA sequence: TGTGCCAGCAGCTTATTGACAGGTTTTAATGAAAAACTGTTTTTT. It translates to CASSLLTGFNEKLFF.

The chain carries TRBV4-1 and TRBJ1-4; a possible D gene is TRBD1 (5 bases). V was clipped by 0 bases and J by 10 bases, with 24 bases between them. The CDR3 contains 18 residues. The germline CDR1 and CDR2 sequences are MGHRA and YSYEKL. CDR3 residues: CASSQEGGGRDIRGKLFF. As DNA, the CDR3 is TGCGCCAGCAGCCAAGAGGGGGGGGGTCGGGATATTCGGGGAAAACTGTTTTTT.

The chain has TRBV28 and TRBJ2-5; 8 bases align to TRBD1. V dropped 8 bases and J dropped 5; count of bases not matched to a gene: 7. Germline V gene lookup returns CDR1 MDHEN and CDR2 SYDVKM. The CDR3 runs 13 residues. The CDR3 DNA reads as TGTGCCAGCGGACGCAGGGGGCCGGAGACCCAGTACTTC. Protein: CASGRRGPETQYF.

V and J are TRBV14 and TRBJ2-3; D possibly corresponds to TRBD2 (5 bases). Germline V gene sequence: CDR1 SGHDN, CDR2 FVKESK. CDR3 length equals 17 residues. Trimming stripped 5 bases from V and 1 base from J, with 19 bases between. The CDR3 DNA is TGTGCCAGCAGCTCTCACCTAGGGCGGGTTGGCACAGATACGCAGTATTTT. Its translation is CASSSHLGRVGTDTQYF.

The CDR3 DNA follows: TGTGCCAGCAGGGCGGGTCTTCGGGAGACCCAGTACTTC. Amino acid sequence: CASRAGLRETQYF. The gene calls are TRBV28 and TRBJ2-5, with D maybe TRBD2 (5 bases). V was pared by 6 bases and J by 5 bases, with 13 bases between. The CDR3 has 13 residues. Looked up from germline, CDR1 is MDHEN and CDR2 is SYDVKM.

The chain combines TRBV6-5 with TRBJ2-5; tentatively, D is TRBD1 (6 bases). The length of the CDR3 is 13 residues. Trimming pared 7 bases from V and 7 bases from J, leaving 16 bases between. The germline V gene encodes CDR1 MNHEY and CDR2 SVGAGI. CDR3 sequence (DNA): TGTGCCAGCACCAACAGGGTGGGTGGGACCCAGTACTTC. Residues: CASTNRVGGTQYF.

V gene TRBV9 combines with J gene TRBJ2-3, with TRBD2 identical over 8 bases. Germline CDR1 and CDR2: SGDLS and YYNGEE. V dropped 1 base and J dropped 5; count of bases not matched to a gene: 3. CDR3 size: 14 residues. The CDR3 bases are TGTGCCAGCAGCGTAAGCGGGGGCGGAGATACGCAGTATTTT. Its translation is CASSVSGGGDTQYF.

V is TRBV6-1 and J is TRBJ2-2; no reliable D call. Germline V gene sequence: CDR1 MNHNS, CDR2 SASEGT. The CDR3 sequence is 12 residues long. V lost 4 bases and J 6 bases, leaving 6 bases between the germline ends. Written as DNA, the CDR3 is TGTGCCAGCAGTGCAATCCCCGGGGAGCTGTTTTTT. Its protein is CASSAIPGELFF.

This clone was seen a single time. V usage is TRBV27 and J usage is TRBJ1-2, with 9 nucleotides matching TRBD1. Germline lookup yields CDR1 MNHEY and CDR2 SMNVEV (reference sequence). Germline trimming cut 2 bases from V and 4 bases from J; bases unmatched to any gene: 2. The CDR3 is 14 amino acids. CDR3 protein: CASSLTGGFYGYTF. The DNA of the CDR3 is TGTGCCAGCAGTTTAACAGGGGGCTTCTATGGCTACACCTTC.